The clone carrying this T cell receptor (beta chain) has only a few counts. TCR beta CDR3 regions were amplified from RNA transcripts. TCR CDR3 underwent first-round RT-PCR with the HTBI primer set. TCRdb independently ran MiXCR on the multiplex PCR reads; one entry per CDR3 protein. The sample lists 650,000 to 850,000 distinct CDR3 sequences, roughly a sixth seen once, with 16% in the top ten. Hyperthyroidism, newly diagnosed and lasting under 2 months, affected patients aged 18 to 65. Germline assignment: CDR1 SGHVS and CDR2 FNYEAQ. The CDR3 has 15 amino acids. V lost 1 base, J lost 7 bases, and 16 bases lay in between. These data originate in a study of T cells in Graves' hyperthyroidism and ophthalmopathy.

V usage is TRBV7-6 and J usage is TRBJ1-2; D not certain. The source is a woman between 45 and 65 years old with Graves' hyperthyroidism that later progressed to Graves' ophthalmopathy. The material sequenced was blood. For the CDR3, the DNA is TGTGCCAGCAGCTTAGGGGCGGGTGACGGGCTTGGCTACACCTTC. As protein: CASSLGAGDGLGYTF.